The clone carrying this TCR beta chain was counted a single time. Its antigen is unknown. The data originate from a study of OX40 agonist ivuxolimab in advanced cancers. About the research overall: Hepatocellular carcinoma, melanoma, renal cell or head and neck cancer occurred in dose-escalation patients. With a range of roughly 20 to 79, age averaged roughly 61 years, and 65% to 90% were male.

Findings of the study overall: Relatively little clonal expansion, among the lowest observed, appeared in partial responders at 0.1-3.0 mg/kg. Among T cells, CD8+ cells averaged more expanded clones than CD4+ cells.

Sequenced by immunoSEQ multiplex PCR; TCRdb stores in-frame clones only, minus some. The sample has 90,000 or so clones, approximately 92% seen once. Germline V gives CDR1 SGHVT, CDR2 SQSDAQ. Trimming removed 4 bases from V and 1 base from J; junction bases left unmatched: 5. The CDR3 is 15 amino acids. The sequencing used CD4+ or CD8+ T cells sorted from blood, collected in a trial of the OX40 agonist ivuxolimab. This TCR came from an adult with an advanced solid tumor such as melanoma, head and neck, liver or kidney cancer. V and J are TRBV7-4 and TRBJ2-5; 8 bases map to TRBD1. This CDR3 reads CASSSSDRAQETQYF. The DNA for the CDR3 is TGTGCCAGCAGCTCCTCGGACAGGGCCCAAGAGACCCAGTACTTC.